This T cell receptor (beta chain) was retrieved from a study of blood T cell repertoires in COVID-19. On the study more broadly: Sites in the United States, Italy and Spain provided acute and convalescent COVID-19 samples. In each case, the material was cDNA or gDNA derived from T cells, B-cell-depleted T cells, or PBMCs.

V was clipped by 6 bases and J by 3 bases, with 18 bases between them. This CDR3 is 15 amino acids long. The V gene's germline CDR1 is PRHDT and CDR2 FYEKMQ (reference sequence). Clones were sequenced by immunoSEQ multiplex PCR, and TCRdb holds only the in-frame ones, with some missing. The sample carries a few hundred thousand clones, approximately 87% recorded once. This receptor was obtained from a man in his 60s with acute or convalescent COVID-19. The sample was peripheral blood. The chain employs TRBV13 and TRBJ2-7, with a weak D call TRBD2 (6 bases). The CDR3 is CASRADGGGHYEQYF. The CDR3 nucleotides are TGTGCCAGCAGAGCGGACGGGGGAGGACACTACGAGCAGTACTTC.